The 17 T cell receptor beta chains presented below share a single source sample, sequenced in a study of T-cell memory formation after mild COVID-19 (dated by TCRdb to 2020 to 2023). Libraries came from 5' RACE. Sequencer: Illumina NovaSeq 6000. The raw public data were reprocessed by TCRdb itself: fastp quality trimming at Q25, MiXCR clonotype calling, in-frame beta chains only. Rows with a matching CDR3 protein are joined into one entry that keeps the most common DNA and genes. Present in this sample are 350,000 to 400,000 distinct CDR3 sequences, around 15% of which were seen just once. Less than 25% of the sample is in the top ten clones. The sequenced sample consisted of PBMCs or a T cell subset sorted from them (not recorded which). The receptors originated from a man between 18 and 29 years old who had mild COVID-19 (a few samples of this study predate the infection). The sample titles of this study are shuffled in the database, so cell type and time point are left out; the donor was told from shared clones.

This clonotype was found a few times. CDR3 nucleotides: TGTGCCAGCAGTTACAATCGGGAAAATCAGCCCCAGCATTTT. Its protein is CASSYNRENQPQHF. The V gene is TRBV6-2 or TRBV6-3, the J gene TRBJ1-5; no definite D call. Germline V gene sequence: CDR1 MNHEY, CDR2 SVGEGT. This CDR3 is built from 14 residues. V was clipped by 2 bases and J by 4 bases, with 9 bases between them.

This sequence joins TRBV20-1 and TRBJ2-3; no firm D call. The length of the CDR3 is 11 residues. Germline-derived CDR1 and CDR2 are DFQATT and SNEGSKA (reference sequence). V gave up 6 bases and J gave up 6 bases, with 10 bases separating them. The CDR3 loop reads CSAVLADTQYF. The CDR3 DNA sequence: TGCAGTGCCGTACTTGCGGATACGCAGTATTTT.

The chain couples TRBV12-3 or TRBV12-4 to TRBJ2-5, with no clear D. The V end was cut by 3 bases, the J end by 5 bases, with 16 bases between. The CDR3 runs to 15 residues. The CDR3 DNA sequence: TGTGCCAGCAGTTTGAGCGCAGGAACTCCGGAGACCCAGTACTTC. Protein: CASSLSAGTPETQYF.

The chain carries TRBV10-3 and TRBJ2-3; D unresolved. V gave up 10 bases and J gave up 3 bases, with 14 bases separating them. This CDR3 has 13 residues. In germline, CDR1 is ENHRY, CDR2 SYGVKD. The DNA of the CDR3 is TGTGCCACCCTGGGCAAGCCTACAGATACGCAGTATTTT. Its protein is CATLGKPTDTQYF.

The V call is TRBV5-1, the J call TRBJ2-3; 11 nucleotides match TRBD2. The CDR3 runs 19 residues. Germline V CDR1 and CDR2: SGHRS, YFSETQ. The ends lost 4 bases at V and 0 bases at J; junction bases unmatched: 13. The CDR3 protein is CASSPTSGGLRPSTDTQYF. The CDR3 DNA reads as TGCGCCAGCAGCCCCACTAGCGGGGGTCTCCGCCCTAGCACAGATACGCAGTATTTT.

This chain uses TRBV27 with TRBJ1-2; TRBD1 matches 7 bases. Germline loops: CDR1 MNHEY, CDR2 SMNVEV (reference sequence). V lost 6 bases, J lost 2 bases, and 9 bases stayed unmatched. This CDR3 is built from 15 residues. The CDR3: CASSRTGQANYGYTF. The CDR3 coding sequence is TGTGCCAGCAGCAGGACCGGACAGGCCAACTATGGCTACACCTTC.

The chain is built from TRBV7-9 and TRBJ1-1, with D possibly matching TRBD1 (5 bases). Germline CDR1 and CDR2: SEHNR and FQNEAQ (reference sequence). The CDR3 has 14 amino acids. V was clipped by 5 bases and J by 6 bases, with 16 bases between them. CDR3 amino acids: CASSEVSGLAEAFF. The CDR3 DNA follows: TGTGCCAGCAGCGAAGTCTCAGGGCTGGCTGAAGCTTTCTTT.

The V call is TRBV11-2, the J call TRBJ2-7; a weak D match, TRBD1 (6 bases). The germline V gene has CDR1 SGHAT and CDR2 FQNNGV. The CDR3 length is 15 residues. V lost 4 bases to trimming and J lost 5 bases, with 18 bases between them. The CDR3 here is CASSYSWDTRDEQYF. DNA for the CDR3: TGTGCCAGCAGCTACTCGTGGGACACCAGGGACGAGCAGTACTTC.

The chain carries TRBV4-1 and TRBJ2-3; D is possibly TRBD1 or TRBD2 (6 bases each). This CDR3 is 19 amino acids long. With 2 bases removed from V and 3 bases from J, the gap between germline ends came to 24 bases. CDR1 and CDR2 from the germline V gene are MGHRA and YSYEKL. In nucleotides, the CDR3 is TGCGCCAGCAGCCAAAGGACGGTCGTCAGGGGCGGGGATACAGATACGCAGTATTTT. Protein product: CASSQRTVVRGGDTDTQYF.

The rearrangement joins TRBV29-1 to TRBJ2-5, with TRBD2 as a possible D gene (7 bases). With 2 bases removed from V and 2 bases from J, the gap between germline ends came to 12 bases. Per germline, CDR1 SQVTM and CDR2 ANQGSEA. This CDR3 is 14 amino acids long. The CDR3 DNA follows: TGCAGCGTTGAACGGGCGGGGGCACAAGAGACCCAGTACTTC. Protein sequence: CSVERAGAQETQYF.

This clonotype has a handful of counts. The chain recombines TRBV5-1 with TRBJ1-4; D gene ambiguous. There are 14 residues in the CDR3. Trimming took off 6 bases at V and 0 bases at J, with 9 bases between the two ends. Germline V CDR1 and CDR2: SGHRS, YFSETQ. CDR3 in amino acids: CASTPDSTNEKLFF. The CDR3, as DNA: TGCGCCAGCACCCCAGACTCAACTAATGAAAAACTGTTTTTT.

The chain combines TRBV15 with TRBJ2-7; 9 positions agree with TRBD1. Germline assignment: CDR1 LNHNV and CDR2 YYDKDF (reference sequence). The CDR3 length is 13 residues. CDR3 coding DNA: TGTGCCACCAGCAGAGATCTGGGGGACAGGGTGGTCGTC. Its translation: CATSRDLGDRVVV.

V usage is TRBV19 and J usage is TRBJ2-2; 8 bases are shared with TRBD1. Germline V CDR1 and CDR2: LNHDA, SQIVND (reference sequence). CDR3 size: 15 residues. Unmatched junction bases numbered 5, after V lost 5 bases and J lost 3 bases. In nucleotides, the CDR3 is TGTGCCAGTAGTCGATACAGGGGGGACACCGGGGAGCTGTTTTTT. Its translation: CASSRYRGDTGELFF.

This clonotype was detected only a few times. The CDR3 region is CASSPLVSADTQYF. CDR3 DNA sequence: TGCGCCAGCAGCCCCCTGGTCAGCGCAGATACGCAGTATTTT. The chain carries TRBV4-3 and TRBJ2-3; D unresolved. V was clipped by 4 bases and J by 4 bases, with 12 bases between them. Germline-derived CDR1 and CDR2 are LGHNA and YSLEER. The CDR3 spans 14 residues.

The rearrangement uses TRBV9 and TRBJ1-1, with no clear D. This CDR3 spans 13 amino acids. The V and J ends lost 3 bases and 3 bases respectively, with 9 bases between them. Germline V gene data show CDR1 as SGDLS and CDR2 as YYNGEE. The CDR3 spells CASSERVDTEAFF. CDR3 nucleotide sequence: TGTGCCAGCAGCGAAAGGGTGGACACTGAAGCTTTCTTT.

This clonotype was counted between two and nine times. The chain couples TRBV7-8 to TRBJ1-2; maybe TRBD1 (6 bases). Germline V CDR1 and CDR2: SGHVS, FQNEAQ. The CDR3 is 14 amino acids. Trimming took off 1 base at V and 3 bases at J, with 9 bases between the two ends. CDR3 loop: CASSLVGAYYGYTF. Here the CDR3 DNA reads TGTGCCAGCAGCTTAGTGGGGGCTTACTATGGCTACACCTTC.

This clonotype was seen repeatedly, ten times or more. The V gene is TRBV12-3 or TRBV12-4, the J gene TRBJ2-1, with 7 bases fitting TRBD2. This CDR3 comprises 15 residues. Trimming took 1 base from V and 6 from J; bases not matched to a gene: 6. The chain's CDR3 is CASSLGLADGNEQFF. For the CDR3, the DNA is TGTGCCAGCAGTTTAGGCCTAGCGGACGGCAATGAGCAGTTCTTC.